The 27 T cell receptor beta chains below all came from one sample that was sequenced in a study of T-cell reconstitution after alpha-beta-depleted transplantation in children. Unique molecular identifiers featured in how the TCRbeta library was prepared. Using its own MiXCR run on the PCR reads, TCRdb lists one record per CDR3 protein. The table shows around 450,000 distinct CDR3 sequences, with 15% to 20% occurring only once. Here the sequenced sample was PBMCs, mostly from graft donor cells, taken 360 days after TCRalphabeta/CD19-depleted stem cell transplant. Receptors originate from a boy under three years old who had a stem cell transplant for Wiskott-Aldrich syndrome, so the T cells may come from the graft donor.

The chain couples TRBV28 to TRBJ2-5, with 9 bases that match TRBD2. The CDR3 has 15 amino acids. The V gene's germline CDR1 is MDHEN and CDR2 SYDVKM. J was trimmed by 4 bases and V by 3 bases; bases with no gene match: 6. The CDR3 loop reads CASSFAGGRGETQYF. The DNA of the CDR3 is TGTGCCAGCAGTTTCGCGGGAGGGAGGGGAGAGACCCAGTACTTC. The full variable domain, with the rest looked up from reference TRBV28 and TRBJ2-5, is DVKVTQSSRYLVKRTGEKVFLECVQDMDHENMFWYRQDPGLGLRLIYFSYDVKMKEKGDIPEGYSVSREKKERFSLILESASTNQTSMYLCASSFAGGRGETQYFGPGTRLLVL.

In nucleotides, the CDR3 is TGTGCCAGTAGTATAGATCGAGATACGCAGTATTTT. Translated, it gives CASSIDRDTQYF. The rearrangement joins TRBV19 to TRBJ2-3; no clear D. Trimming took off 0 bases at V and 5 bases at J, with 3 bases between the two ends. Germline CDR1 LNHDA, CDR2 SQIVND (reference sequence). The CDR3 length is 12 residues.

In its sample, this clonotype was seen many times. The chain recombines TRBV5-1 with TRBJ2-2; D unresolved. Germline CDR1 SGHRS, CDR2 YFSETQ. CDR3 length: 15 residues. V was cut by 0 bases and J by 2 bases, with 8 bases left in between. The DNA for the CDR3 is TGCGCCAGCAGCTTGGCAGGTCTTAACACCGGGGAGCTGTTTTTT. As protein: CASSLAGLNTGELFF.

This rearrangement joins TRBV20-1 to TRBJ2-3, with 12 bases that match TRBD2. V gave up 1 base and J gave up 6 bases; unmatched junction bases: 2. CDR3 length: 14 residues. Germline V gene sequence: CDR1 DFQATT, CDR2 SNEGSKA (reference sequence). The CDR3: CSARASGREDTQYF. The CDR3 DNA reads as TGCAGTGCTAGAGCTAGCGGGAGGGAGGATACGCAGTATTTT.

The gene calls are TRBV7-9 and TRBJ2-7; no definite D call. The germline V and J ends were trimmed by 5 bases and 3 bases, with 11 bases remaining between them. Germline loops: CDR1 SEHNR, CDR2 FQNEAQ (reference sequence). The CDR3 consists of 13 residues. Written as DNA, the CDR3 is TGTGCCAGCAGCGCAGGAATCTACTACGAGCAGTACTTC. Its translation is CASSAGIYYEQYF.

There are a few counts of this clonotype. This CDR3 is CASSPRTVRTQYF. CDR3 coding DNA: TGTGCCAGCAGCCCAAGGACAGTGAGGACCCAGTACTTC. The chain links TRBV7-8 to TRBJ2-5; TRBD1 might be the D (6 bases). CDR1 SGHVS and CDR2 FQNEAQ come from the germline V gene. The germline V and J ends were trimmed by 5 bases and 7 bases, with 14 bases remaining between them. The CDR3 is 13 amino acids.

This clonotype has just a few counts. The V and J genes are TRBV10-3 and TRBJ2-1; 8 bases line up with TRBD2. The CDR3 runs to 17 residues. Germline V lookup: CDR1 ENHRY, CDR2 SYGVKD. J lost 4 bases, V lost 7 bases, and 15 bases had no gene match. The CDR3 sequence: CAIMPWEGSGAYNEQFF. The CDR3 DNA sequence: TGTGCCATCATGCCGTGGGAGGGTAGCGGGGCGTACAATGAGCAGTTCTTC.

This clonotype was detected only a few times. The gene calls are TRBV11-3 and TRBJ2-5; D gene uncertain. Trimming took off 10 bases at V and 2 bases at J, with 14 bases between the two ends. The CDR3 sequence is 13 residues long. CDR1 and CDR2 from the germline V gene are SGHNT and YENEEA. The CDR3: CATSKGRQETQYF. The CDR3 DNA follows: TGTGCCACCTCCAAGGGTAGGCAAGAGACCCAGTACTTC. Full variable domain (remainder filled in from reference TRBV11-3 and TRBJ2-5): EAGVVQSPRYKIIEKKQPVAFWCNPISGHNTLYWYLQNLGQGPELLIRYENEEAVDDSQLPKDRFSAERLKGVDSTLKIQPAELGDSAVYLCATSKGRQETQYFGPGTRLLVL.

This clonotype was detected a few times. This rearrangement joins TRBV20-1 to TRBJ2-1, with D perhaps TRBD2 (5 bases). This CDR3 region has 14 residues. Looked up from germline, CDR1 is DFQATT and CDR2 is SNEGSKA (reference sequence). Trimming left V 2 bases short and J 7 bases short, with 15 bases between. The CDR3 sequence is CSARISGMGNEQFF. CDR3 coding DNA: TGCAGTGCTAGAATCTCCGGGATGGGAAATGAGCAGTTCTTC.

The chain has TRBV3-1 and TRBJ2-5, with D maybe TRBD1 (5 bases). CDR1 and CDR2 from the germline V gene are LGHDT and YNNKEL (reference sequence). Trimming removed 5 bases at V and 5 bases at J, with 15 bases between. The length of the CDR3 is 14 residues. As DNA, the CDR3 is TGTGCCAGCAGCTCAGGGTCCTGGATGGAGACCCAGTACTTC. As protein: CASSSGSWMETQYF.

The chain is built from TRBV25-1 and TRBJ2-1, with 8 nucleotides matching TRBD1. With 4 bases clipped from V and 15 bases from J, the junction kept 20 bases outside the gene matches. The CDR3 consists of 16 residues. CDR1 and CDR2 from the germline V gene are MGHDK and SYGVNS. CDR3 residues: CASSVGTGGLYPMVFF. The CDR3 DNA is TGTGCCAGCAGTGTCGGGACAGGAGGTTTGTACCCAATGGTGTTCTTC. The whole variable domain, filled in from reference TRBV25-1 and TRBJ2-1, reads EADIYQTPRYLVIGTGKKITLECSQTMGHDKMYWYQQDPGMELHLIHYSYGVNSTEKGDLSSESTVSRIRTEHFPLTLESARPSHTSQYLCASSVGTGGLYPMVFFGPGTRLTVL.

The chain has TRBV4-3 and TRBJ1-1, with D maybe TRBD1 (5 bases). Trimming left V 3 bases short and J 4 bases short, with 24 bases between. Germline-derived CDR1 and CDR2 are LGHNA and YSLEER. CDR3 length equals 18 residues. The CDR3 DNA reads TGCGCCAGCAGCCAGGTCCTTGGGGTGGGGCGGTTCAGCACTGAAGCTTTCTTT. Protein: CASSQVLGVGRFSTEAFF.

The chain has TRBV11-2 and TRBJ2-1; tentative D call: TRBD2 (5 bases). V was shortened by 1 base and J by 9 bases, with 13 bases between the two germline ends. In germline, CDR1 is SGHAT, CDR2 FQNNGV. This CDR3 has 14 amino acids. The CDR3 loop is CASSLVGLAGEQFF. In DNA, the CDR3 is TGTGCCAGCAGCTTAGTAGGTCTAGCTGGTGAGCAGTTCTTC.

The table lists this clonotype with many counts. The chain uses TRBV6-5 and TRBJ2-1, with D hard to call. CDR1 and CDR2 from the germline V gene are MNHEY and SVGAGI. The CDR3 extends over 13 amino acids. The V and J ends lost 0 bases and 6 bases respectively, with 6 bases between them. CDR3 residues: CASSYSLSNEQFF. CDR3 bases: TGTGCCAGCAGTTACTCACTGTCCAATGAGCAGTTCTTC.

This clonotype occurred a few times. The rearrangement uses TRBV12-3 or TRBV12-4 and TRBJ2-7; D tentatively reads TRBD1 or TRBD2 (5 bases each). This CDR3 has 12 amino acids. V was pared by 9 bases and J by 6 bases, with 15 bases between. CDR3 sequence (DNA): TGTGCCAGTGGGGGAGCCCTTTTCGAGCAGTACTTC. Its protein is CASGGALFEQYF.

CDR3 nucleotides: TGTGCCAGCAGCCCCTCGGAACCCCTCCGGGGATTCGCTGGAAACACCATATATTTT. This sequence encodes CASSPSEPLRGFAGNTIYF. The chain combines TRBV5-6 with TRBJ1-3, with unresolved D. This CDR3 is 19 amino acids long. V was trimmed by 4 bases and J by 2 bases, leaving 25 bases between them. Germline V gene lookup returns CDR1 SGHDT and CDR2 YYEEEE.

The gene calls are TRBV12-3 or TRBV12-4 and TRBJ2-1; TRBD1 aligns across 9 bases. After removal of 5 bases from V and 2 bases from J, the junction contained 1 base not matched to a gene. The CDR3 length is 14 residues. CDR3 nucleotides: TGTGCCAGCAGTGGGGACAGGGCCTACAATGAGCAGTTCTTC. Its protein product is CASSGDRAYNEQFF.

There are a few counts of this clonotype. This rearrangement joins TRBV29-1 to TRBJ1-1, with 11 bases lining up with TRBD1. Germline CDR1 SQVTM, CDR2 ANQGSEA. With 7 bases clipped from V and 4 bases from J, the junction kept 5 bases outside the gene matches. This CDR3 has 13 amino acids. CDR3 residues: CSARGQGGTEAFF. CDR3 sequence (DNA): TGCAGCGCCCGGGGACAGGGGGGCACTGAAGCTTTCTTT.

This clonotype was observed a few times. The chain combines TRBV28 with TRBJ2-2, with 12 positions matching TRBD1. This CDR3 comprises 19 residues. With V trimmed by 6 bases and J by 7 bases, 18 bases remained unmatched. Per the germline V gene, CDR1 is MDHEN and CDR2 is SYDVKM. The CDR3 is CASSIALARDRGLDGELFF. The CDR3, as DNA: TGTGCCAGCAGCATCGCTCTGGCCCGGGACAGGGGGCTTGACGGGGAGCTGTTTTTT.

This clonotype was recorded a few times. This sequence joins TRBV2 and TRBJ2-3; 7 bases are a match to TRBD2. The V and J ends lost 8 bases and 2 bases, in that order; junction bases with no gene match: 10. Germline values: CDR1 SNHLY, CDR2 FYNNEI. CDR3 length equals 15 residues. CDR3 loop: CASGREGPYTDTQYF. The CDR3, as DNA: TGTGCCAGCGGGAGGGAGGGGCCCTACACAGATACGCAGTATTTT.

The V and J genes are TRBV10-3 and TRBJ2-2; 9 nucleotides match TRBD2. Germline-derived CDR1 and CDR2 are ENHRY and SYGVKD. CDR3 length: 14 amino acids. With V trimmed by 7 bases and J by 9 bases, 9 bases remained unmatched. DNA of the CDR3: TGTGCCATCAACCAGGAGGCTAGCGGGAGGGAGCTGTTTTTT. Protein: CAINQEASGRELFF.

This clonotype was observed a handful of times. The V call is TRBV7-9, the J call TRBJ2-1; 8 positions match TRBD2. In germline, CDR1 is SEHNR, CDR2 FQNEAQ (reference sequence). V dropped 6 bases and J dropped 8; count of bases not matched to a gene: 12. CDR3 length: 15 amino acids. CDR3 coding DNA: TGTGCCAGCAGGGGTCCGGAGCGGGGGCCGGATGAGCAGTTCTTC. Translation: CASRGPERGPDEQFF.

This clonotype was seen repeatedly, ten times or more. The chain has TRBV2 and TRBJ2-3; D remains ambiguous. This CDR3 is 13 amino acids long. Germline V gives CDR1 SNHLY, CDR2 FYNNEI. V was trimmed by 3 bases and J by 0 bases, leaving 4 bases between them. The CDR3: CASSEGSTDTQYF. Here the CDR3 DNA reads TGTGCCAGCAGTGAGGGAAGCACAGATACGCAGTATTTT.

In this sample, this clonotype turned up many times. The chain recombines TRBV19 with TRBJ1-2, with 9 bases matching TRBD1. In germline, CDR1 is LNHDA, CDR2 SQIVND (reference sequence). Trimming removed 5 bases from V and 4 bases from J; junction bases left unmatched: 14. The CDR3 consists of 17 residues. CDR3: CASSAAAGQGPSYGYTF. Written as DNA, the CDR3 is TGTGCCAGTAGTGCAGCAGCAGGACAGGGGCCCTCCTATGGCTACACCTTC.

This clonotype came up many times. This rearrangement joins TRBV27 to TRBJ2-3; a possible D gene is TRBD1 (6 bases). The germline gives CDR1 MNHEY, CDR2 SMNVEV (reference sequence). This CDR3 spans 16 amino acids. Trimming took off 5 bases at V and 3 bases at J, with 18 bases between the two ends. CDR3 sequence reads: CASSTTTGSRTDTQYF. CDR3 DNA: TGTGCCAGCAGTACAACGACAGGTAGTAGGACAGATACGCAGTATTTT.

In its sample, this clonotype was seen a few times. This chain joins TRBV4-1 and TRBJ2-7; weak D call: TRBD1 (5 bases). The CDR3 covers 16 residues. Trimming stripped 2 bases from V and 2 bases from J, with 16 bases between. Germline lookup yields CDR1 MGHRA and CDR2 YSYEKL. The CDR3 region has the DNA TGCGCCAGCAGCCAAAGGGTAGGGGCTCTCCCCTACGAGCAGTACTTC. This sequence encodes CASSQRVGALPYEQYF.

The chain couples TRBV12-5 to TRBJ1-2; TRBD1 matches 9 bases. Per the germline V gene, CDR1 is LGHNT and CDR2 is FRNRAP. The CDR3 spans 15 residues. V lost 5 bases, J lost 8 bases, and 12 bases stayed unmatched. The CDR3 nucleotides are TGTGCTAGTGGTCCCGGGACACAGGGGGCGCGAGGCTACACCTTC. It is translated as CASGPGTQGARGYTF.